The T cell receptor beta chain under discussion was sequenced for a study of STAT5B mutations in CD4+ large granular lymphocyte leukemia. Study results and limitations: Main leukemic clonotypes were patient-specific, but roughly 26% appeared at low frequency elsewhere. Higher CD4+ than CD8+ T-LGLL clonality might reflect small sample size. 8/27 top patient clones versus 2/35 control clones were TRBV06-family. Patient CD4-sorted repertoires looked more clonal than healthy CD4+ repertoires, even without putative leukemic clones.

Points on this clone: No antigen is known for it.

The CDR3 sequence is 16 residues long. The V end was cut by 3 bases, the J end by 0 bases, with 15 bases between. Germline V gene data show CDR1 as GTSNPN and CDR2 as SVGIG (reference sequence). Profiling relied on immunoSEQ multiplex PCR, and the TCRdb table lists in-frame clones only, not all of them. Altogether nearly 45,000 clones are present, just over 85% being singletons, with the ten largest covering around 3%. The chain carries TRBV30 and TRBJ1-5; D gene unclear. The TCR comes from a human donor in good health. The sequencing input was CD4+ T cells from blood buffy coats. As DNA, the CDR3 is TGTGCCTGGAGCCTCTCGGGAGGCCTTAGCAATCAGCCCCAGCATTTT. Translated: CAWSLSGGLSNQPQHF. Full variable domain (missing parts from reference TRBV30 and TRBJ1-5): SQTIHQWPATLVQPVGSPLSLECTVEGTSNPNLYWYRQAAGRGLQLLFYSVGIGQISSEVPQNLSASRPQDRQFILSSKKLLLSDSGFYLCAWSLSGGLSNQPQHFGDGTRLSIL.